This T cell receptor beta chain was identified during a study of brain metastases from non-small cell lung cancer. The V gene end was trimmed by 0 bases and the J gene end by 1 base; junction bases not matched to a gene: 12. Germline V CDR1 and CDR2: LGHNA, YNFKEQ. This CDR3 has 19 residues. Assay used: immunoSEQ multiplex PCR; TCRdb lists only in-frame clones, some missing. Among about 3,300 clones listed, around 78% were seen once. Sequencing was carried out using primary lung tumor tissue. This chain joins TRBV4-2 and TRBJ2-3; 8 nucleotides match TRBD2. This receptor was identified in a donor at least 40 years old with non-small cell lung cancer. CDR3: CASSQDTSESGGGTDTQYF. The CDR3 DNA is TGTGCCAGCAGCCAAGATACGAGTGAGAGCGGGGGAGGCACAGATACGCAGTATTTT.